These T cell receptor beta chains were read from a single sample in a study of T cell responses to AZD1222 COVID-19 vaccine. Using immunoSEQ multiplex PCR, the repertoire was profiled, and TCRdb retains in-frame clones only, with some absent. The sample lists around 28,000 clones, around 90% seen once, with roughly 1.3% in the top ten. The specimen comprised peripheral blood, sampled on day 0 of AZD1222 vaccination. The origin of the receptors is an adult in good health. The CDR3 runs from the conserved cysteine through the conserved F or W. The D gene is left open where the match is weak. For some rows the clone size is stated as once, few or many, or as a class when expanded; others skip it.

abundance: -
j_gene: TRBJ2-1
d_gene: TRBD1
v_gene: TRBV23-1
CDR3aa: CASRGQGHNEQFF
CDR3nt: TGCGCCAGCAGAGGACAGGGTCACAATGAGCAGTTCTTC

abundance: -
j_gene: TRBJ2-7
d_gene: TRBD2
v_gene: TRBV4-3
CDR3aa: CASSQESLAGGTYEQYF
CDR3nt: TGCGCCAGCAGCCAAGAAAGCTTGGCGGGAGGGACCTACGAGCAGTACTTC

abundance: once
j_gene: TRBJ2-1
d_gene: TRBD2
v_gene: TRBV9
CDR3aa: CASSSTSGRIYEQFF
CDR3nt: TGTGCCAGCAGCTCCACTAGCGGGAGAATCTATGAGCAGTTCTTC

abundance: -
j_gene: TRBJ2-7
d_gene: -
v_gene: TRBV10-3
CDR3aa: CAISESGVEQYF
CDR3nt: TGTGCCATCAGTGAGTCTGGGGTCGAGCAGTACTTC

abundance: -
j_gene: TRBJ1-5
d_gene: -
v_gene: TRBV7-2
CDR3aa: CASSLVGYQPQHF
CDR3nt: TGTGCCAGCAGCTTAGTCGGCTATCAGCCCCAGCATTTT

abundance: -
j_gene: TRBJ2-3
d_gene: TRBD2
v_gene: TRBV7-9
CDR3aa: CASSPSGGYTDTQYF
CDR3nt: TGTGCCAGCAGTCCTAGCGGGGGATACACAGATACGCAGTATTTT

abundance: -
j_gene: TRBJ2-5
d_gene: -
v_gene: TRBV24-1
CDR3aa: CATSEPYGETQYF
CDR3nt: TGTGCCACCAGTGAGCCGTATGGGGAGACCCAGTACTTC

abundance: few
j_gene: TRBJ2-7
d_gene: -
v_gene: TRBV4-1
CDR3aa: CASSQVTALSSYEQYF
CDR3nt: TGCGCCAGCAGCCAAGTTACGGCTCTTAGCTCCTACGAGCAGTACTTC

abundance: -
j_gene: TRBJ1-6
d_gene: -
v_gene: TRBV5-1
CDR3aa: CASSEDGYNSPLHF
CDR3nt: TGCGCCAGCAGCGAGGACGGTTATAATTCACCCCTCCACTTT

abundance: -
j_gene: TRBJ2-5
d_gene: TRBD2
v_gene: TRBV3-1/TRBV3-2
CDR3aa: CASSQPRASGMETQYF
CDR3nt: TGTGCCAGCAGCCAACCCCGGGCTAGCGGGATGGAGACCCAGTACTTC

abundance: -
j_gene: TRBJ1-1
d_gene: -
v_gene: TRBV28
CDR3aa: CASNRNTEAFF
CDR3nt: TGTGCCAGCAACAGGAACACTGAAGCTTTCTTT

abundance: -
j_gene: TRBJ2-2
d_gene: -
v_gene: TRBV19
CDR3aa: CASSIGGELFF
CDR3nt: TGTGCCAGTAGTATTGGCGGGGAGCTGTTTTTT

abundance: -
j_gene: TRBJ2-5
d_gene: -
v_gene: TRBV9
CDR3aa: CASSVGGKYQETQYF
CDR3nt: TGTGCCAGCAGCGTAGGGGGAAAGTACCAAGAGACCCAGTACTTC

abundance: -
j_gene: TRBJ1-1
d_gene: TRBD1
v_gene: TRBV6-5
CDR3aa: CASQGQMNTEAFF
CDR3nt: TGTGCCTCCCAGGGACAGATGAACACTGAAGCTTTCTTT

abundance: -
j_gene: TRBJ2-7
d_gene: TRBD2
v_gene: TRBV6-5
CDR3aa: CASARGAGGAYEQYF
CDR3nt: TGTGCCAGCGCCAGAGGGGCGGGGGGGGCCTACGAGCAGTACTTC

abundance: -
j_gene: TRBJ2-1
d_gene: -
v_gene: TRBV7-3
CDR3aa: CASSRGQNNAPTGSGNHEQFF
CDR3nt: TGTGCCAGCAGCCGGGGACAGAACAACGCCCCGACTGGTAGCGGGAACCATGAGCAGTTCTTC

abundance: -
j_gene: TRBJ1-1
d_gene: TRBD1
v_gene: TRBV12-3/TRBV12-4
CDR3aa: CASSTGAYAEAFF
CDR3nt: TGTGCCAGCAGCACAGGGGCCTATGCTGAAGCTTTCTTT

abundance: -
j_gene: TRBJ1-1
d_gene: TRBD1
v_gene: TRBV5-5
CDR3aa: CASSPRQGVNTEAFF
CDR3nt: TGTGCCAGCAGCCCCCGACAGGGGGTGAACACTGAAGCTTTCTTT

abundance: -
j_gene: TRBJ2-2
d_gene: TRBD2
v_gene: TRBV2
CDR3aa: CASNSGREELFF
CDR3nt: TGTGCCAGCAATAGCGGGAGGGAGGAGCTGTTTTTT

abundance: -
j_gene: TRBJ1-2
d_gene: -
v_gene: TRBV27
CDR3aa: CASSPREGYYGYTF
CDR3nt: TGTGCCAGCAGCCCAAGGGAGGGGTACTATGGCTACACCTTC

abundance: few
j_gene: TRBJ1-2
d_gene: -
v_gene: TRBV7-9
CDR3aa: CASSLDQGGGYTF
CDR3nt: TGTGCCAGCAGCTTAGATCAGGGCGGCGGCTACACCTTC

abundance: -
j_gene: TRBJ2-2
d_gene: TRBD1
v_gene: TRBV7-9
CDR3aa: CASSFAGTGDTGELFF
CDR3nt: TGTGCCAGCAGCTTTGCCGGGACAGGGGACACCGGGGAGCTGTTTTTT

abundance: -
j_gene: TRBJ1-1
d_gene: -
v_gene: TRBV19
CDR3aa: CASSITFWPGNTEAFF
CDR3nt: TGTGCCAGTAGTATTACTTTCTGGCCGGGCAACACTGAAGCTTTCTTT

abundance: -
j_gene: TRBJ1-1
d_gene: -
v_gene: TRBV9
CDR3aa: CASSADSYAEAFF
CDR3nt: TGTGCCAGCAGCGCAGACAGTTACGCTGAAGCTTTCTTT

abundance: -
j_gene: TRBJ2-7
d_gene: -
v_gene: TRBV11-2
CDR3aa: CASSLDAGYEQYF
CDR3nt: TGTGCCAGCAGCTTAGATGCCGGGTACGAGCAGTACTTC

abundance: -
j_gene: TRBJ2-7
d_gene: -
v_gene: TRBV7-8
CDR3aa: CASSLGGRQGGYEQYF
CDR3nt: TGTGCCAGCAGCTTAGGGGGGAGGCAGGGAGGCTACGAGCAGTACTTC

abundance: -
j_gene: TRBJ1-1
d_gene: -
v_gene: TRBV7-9
CDR3aa: CASSARRGGETEAFF
CDR3nt: TGTGCCAGCAGCGCGCGTCGGGGAGGAGAGACTGAAGCTTTCTTT

abundance: -
j_gene: TRBJ2-7
d_gene: TRBD2
v_gene: TRBV10-1
CDR3aa: CASSEGLAVYEQYF
CDR3nt: TGCGCCAGCAGTGAGGGGCTAGCGGTCTACGAGCAGTACTTC

abundance: -
j_gene: TRBJ2-7
d_gene: -
v_gene: TRBV7-8
CDR3aa: CASSIPISGTGEQYF
CDR3nt: TGTGCCAGCAGCATACCCATATCGGGTACCGGCGAGCAGTACTTC

abundance: -
j_gene: TRBJ1-2
d_gene: TRBD1
v_gene: TRBV18
CDR3aa: CASSPQTGTAYGYTF
CDR3nt: TGTGCCAGCTCACCCCAGACAGGGACGGCCTATGGCTACACCTTC

abundance: -
j_gene: TRBJ2-3
d_gene: -
v_gene: TRBV6-5
CDR3aa: CASSWRDDTDTQYF
CDR3nt: TGTGCCAGCAGCTGGAGGGACGACACAGATACGCAGTATTTT

abundance: -
j_gene: TRBJ1-6
d_gene: TRBD1
v_gene: TRBV7-8
CDR3aa: CASSTLQGDNSPLHF
CDR3nt: TGTGCCAGCAGCACCCTACAGGGGGATAATTCACCCCTCCACTTT

abundance: -
j_gene: TRBJ1-2
d_gene: TRBD1
v_gene: TRBV5-6
CDR3aa: CASSRDPRGRLGGYTF
CDR3nt: TGTGCCAGCAGCCGGGATCCTAGGGGGCGCCTAGGTGGCTACACCTTC

abundance: once
j_gene: TRBJ2-3
d_gene: TRBD2
v_gene: TRBV5-1
CDR3aa: CASSFILAGGDTQYF
CDR3nt: TGCGCCAGCAGCTTTATCCTAGCGGGAGGGGATACGCAGTATTTT

abundance: -
j_gene: TRBJ2-1
d_gene: -
v_gene: TRBV4-1
CDR3aa: CASSPPGGRGDYNEQFF
CDR3nt: TGCGCCAGCAGCCCCCCCGGAGGGAGAGGGGACTACAATGAGCAGTTCTTC

abundance: -
j_gene: TRBJ2-5
d_gene: TRBD1
v_gene: TRBV28
CDR3aa: CASSSRHPGTGGRETQYF
CDR3nt: TGTGCCAGCAGTTCACGCCACCCCGGGACAGGGGGCCGGGAGACCCAGTACTTC

abundance: once
j_gene: TRBJ2-7
d_gene: TRBD1
v_gene: TRBV4-1
CDR3aa: CASSRKYPGTGPYEQYF
CDR3nt: TGCGCCAGCAGCCGCAAATATCCCGGGACAGGACCCTACGAGCAGTACTTC

abundance: -
j_gene: TRBJ2-5
d_gene: -
v_gene: TRBV19
CDR3aa: CASRGGTETQYF
CDR3nt: TGTGCCAGTAGAGGGGGGACAGAGACCCAGTACTTC

abundance: once
j_gene: TRBJ2-1
d_gene: -
v_gene: TRBV5-1
CDR3aa: CASSLARSSYNEQFF
CDR3nt: TGCGCCAGCAGCTTGGCGAGGAGCTCCTACAATGAGCAGTTCTTC

abundance: few
j_gene: TRBJ1-2
d_gene: -
v_gene: TRBV7-2
CDR3aa: CASSLGGPAYGYTF
CDR3nt: TGTGCCAGCAGCTTAGGAGGGCCAGCTTATGGCTACACCTTC

abundance: -
j_gene: TRBJ2-1
d_gene: -
v_gene: TRBV6-2/TRBV6-3
CDR3aa: CASSYHPPGTNEQFF
CDR3nt: TGTGCCAGCAGTTACCACCCGCCTGGTACCAATGAGCAGTTCTTC

abundance: -
j_gene: TRBJ1-2
d_gene: -
v_gene: TRBV4-3
CDR3aa: CASSQDLAYGYTF
CDR3nt: TGCGCCAGCAGCCAAGATCTAGCCTATGGCTACACCTTC

abundance: -
j_gene: TRBJ2-3
d_gene: -
v_gene: TRBV5-1
CDR3aa: CASSLWIGTDTQYF
CDR3nt: TGCGCCAGCAGCCTGTGGATCGGCACAGATACGCAGTATTTT

abundance: -
j_gene: TRBJ2-5
d_gene: -
v_gene: TRBV5-4
CDR3aa: CASSPRGRETQYF
CDR3nt: TGTGCCAGCAGCCCCCGGGGGAGAGAGACCCAGTACTTC

abundance: -
j_gene: TRBJ1-1
d_gene: -
v_gene: TRBV11-2
CDR3aa: CASSLAPLNTEAFF
CDR3nt: TGTGCCAGCAGCTTAGCCCCGCTGAACACTGAAGCTTTCTTT

abundance: -
j_gene: TRBJ2-3
d_gene: -
v_gene: TRBV20-1
CDR3aa: CSASRQGPRDTQYF
CDR3nt: TGCAGTGCTAGTCGCCAGGGCCCGAGAGATACGCAGTATTTT

abundance: -
j_gene: TRBJ1-4
d_gene: -
v_gene: TRBV4-3
CDR3aa: CASSQNKWTGGVKLFF
CDR3nt: TGCGCCAGCAGCCAGAATAAATGGACCGGCGGGGTAAAACTGTTTTTT

abundance: -
j_gene: TRBJ1-1
d_gene: -
v_gene: TRBV13
CDR3aa: CASSLERAQRNTEAFF
CDR3nt: TGTGCCAGCAGCTTAGAAAGGGCTCAGAGGAACACTGAAGCTTTCTTT

abundance: -
j_gene: TRBJ1-5
d_gene: -
v_gene: TRBV10-3
CDR3aa: CAIRKQGNQPQHF
CDR3nt: TGTGCCATCAGAAAACAGGGAAATCAGCCCCAGCATTTT

abundance: -
j_gene: TRBJ2-1
d_gene: TRBD2
v_gene: TRBV7-2
CDR3aa: CASSFVAGGEQFF
CDR3nt: TGTGCCAGCAGCTTTGTAGCGGGAGGAGAGCAGTTCTTC

abundance: -
j_gene: TRBJ1-2
d_gene: -
v_gene: TRBV4-1
CDR3aa: CASSQATAYGYTF
CDR3nt: TGCGCCAGCAGCCAAGCGACAGCATATGGCTACACCTTC

abundance: -
j_gene: TRBJ2-7
d_gene: -
v_gene: TRBV3-1/TRBV3-2
CDR3aa: CASEEQASYEQYF
CDR3nt: TGTGCCAGCGAGGAACAGGCGTCCTACGAGCAGTACTTC

abundance: -
j_gene: TRBJ2-1
d_gene: TRBD2
v_gene: TRBV6-6
CDR3aa: CASKGGGSSYNEQFF
CDR3nt: TGTGCCAGCAAGGGCGGCGGGAGCTCCTACAATGAGCAGTTCTTC

abundance: -
j_gene: TRBJ2-5
d_gene: TRBD2
v_gene: TRBV5-1
CDR3aa: CASGGTSGSIQETQYF
CDR3nt: TGCGCCAGCGGCGGGACTAGCGGGAGTATCCAAGAGACCCAGTACTTC

abundance: -
j_gene: TRBJ2-1
d_gene: -
v_gene: TRBV27
CDR3aa: CASSPTSFSSEQFF
CDR3nt: TGTGCCAGCAGTCCAACTAGTTTCAGTAGTGAGCAGTTCTTC